This T cell receptor beta chain was captured in a study of OX40 agonist ivuxolimab in advanced cancers. Whole-study context: Of mixed ages from about 20 to 90 and averaging about 65 years, the group was more than 65% male. Study observations and caveats: Determination of antigen specificity was not performed for the expanded peripheral T cells. CD4+ T cells averaged fewer expanded clones than CD8+ T cells.

Assay: immunoSEQ multiplex PCR; the TCRdb copy retains only in-frame clones and omits some. The sample shows approximately 57,000 clones, around 90% of them seen only once. The CDR3 runs 11 residues. Trimming removed 7 bases from V and 5 bases from J, with 8 bases in between. Germline CDR1 SNHLY, CDR2 FYNNEI. Remarks on this clone: As yet, its antigen is unknown.

The genes are TRBV2 and TRBJ1-2; D not certain. The origin of this receptor is an adult with an advanced solid tumor such as melanoma, head and neck, liver or kidney cancer. The source was CD4+ or CD8+ T cells sorted from blood, collected in a trial of the OX40 agonist ivuxolimab. CDR3 sequence (DNA): TGTGCCAGCAAGGAAAGTTATGGCTACACCTTC. Translated: CASKESYGYTF.